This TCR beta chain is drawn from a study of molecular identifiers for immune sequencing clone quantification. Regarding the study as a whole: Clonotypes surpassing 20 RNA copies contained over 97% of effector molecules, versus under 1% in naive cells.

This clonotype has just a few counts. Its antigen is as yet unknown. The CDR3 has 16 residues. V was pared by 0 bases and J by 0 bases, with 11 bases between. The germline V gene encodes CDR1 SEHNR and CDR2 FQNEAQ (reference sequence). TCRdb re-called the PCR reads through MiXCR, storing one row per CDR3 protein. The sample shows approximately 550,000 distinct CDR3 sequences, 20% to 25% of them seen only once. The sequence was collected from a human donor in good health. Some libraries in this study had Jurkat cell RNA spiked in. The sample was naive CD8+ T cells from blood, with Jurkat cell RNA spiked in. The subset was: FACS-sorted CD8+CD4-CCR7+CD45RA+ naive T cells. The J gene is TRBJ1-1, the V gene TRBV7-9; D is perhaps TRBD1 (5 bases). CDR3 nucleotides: TGTGCCAGCAGCTTAGCGTCGGAGGGACTGAACACTGAAGCTTTCTTT. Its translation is CASSLASEGLNTEAFF.